This is a list of T cell receptor beta chains from one sample in a study of blood T cells in healthy people across ages. TCRdb called the 5' RACE reads again in MiXCR, with one record for every CDR3 protein. The sample has 650,000 to 1,000,000 distinct CDR3 sequences, 35% to 40% seen once. The sample was blood. Receptor source: a man in his late teens or twenties in good health. The CDR3 runs from the conserved cysteine through the conserved F or W. A D gene is named only where the DNA matches it firmly. Clone size appears in some rows only: once, few, many, or a class for an expanded clone.

v_gene	abundance	d_gene	j_gene	CDR3nt	CDR3aa
TRBV10-3	.	TRBD1	TRBJ1-1	TGTGCCATCAGTGCGGAGACAGGGAGAGGGGACACTGAAGCTTTCTTT	CAISAETGRGDTEAFF
TRBV3-1	.	TRBD2	TRBJ2-5	TGTGCCAGCAGCCAAGATCTAAGGACTAGCGGGGGCAGGTACTTC	CASSQDLRTSGGRYF
TRBV20-1	.	.	TRBJ1-4	TGCAGTGCTAGAGAGGGGAATAATGAAAAACTGTTTTTT	CSAREGNNEKLFF
TRBV10-3	few	.	TRBJ1-2	TGTGCCATCAGTGGGGGAGATCTCTATGGCTACACCTTC	CAISGGDLYGYTF
TRBV5-1	few	.	TRBJ1-1	TGCGCCAGCAGCCCCCTGGGAGACAAGAACACTGAAGCTTTCTTT	CASSPLGDKNTEAFF
TRBV7-9	few	.	TRBJ2-3	TGTGCCACCACTAGAAGCACAGATACGCAGTATTTT	CATTRSTDTQYF
TRBV7-9	.	TRBD1	TRBJ2-5	TGTGCCAGCAGCGTCGACAGGGCCCCTTCCCAAGAGACCCAGTACTTC	CASSVDRAPSQETQYF
TRBV12-3/TRBV12-4	.	.	TRBJ2-7	TGTGCCAGCAGTGCCCCGTACAATGAGCAGTACTTC	CASSAPYNEQYF
TRBV3-1	few	.	TRBJ2-4	TGTGCCAGCAGCCAAGGCTCAGGGGACATTCAGTACTTC	CASSQGSGDIQYF
TRBV5-1	.	.	TRBJ2-2	TGCGCCAGCAGCTTGTACGAGACTGCGAACACCGGGGAGCTGTTTTTT	CASSLYETANTGELFF
TRBV10-3	few	.	TRBJ2-1	TGTGCCATCAGCATAACGGGGTCGGCGTACAATGAGCAGTTCTTC	CAISITGSAYNEQFF
TRBV10-3	.	TRBD2	TRBJ2-5	TGTGCCATCAGTGCGAGGACGGAGCGGGGGACTCAAGAGACCCAGTACTTC	CAISARTERGTQETQYF
TRBV6-2/TRBV6-3	few	.	TRBJ1-2	TGTGCCAGCAAAGCCTTGTACTATGGCTACACCTTC	CASKALYYGYTF
TRBV14	few	.	TRBJ2-1	TGTGCCAGCAGCCAGGGAGGAAACAATGAGCAGTTCTTC	CASSQGGNNEQFF
TRBV6-2/TRBV6-3	.	.	TRBJ2-3	TGTGCCAGCAGTCCTTTTCTCCGATCGGGGATTATCACAGATACGCAGTATTTT	CASSPFLRSGIITDTQYF
TRBV25-1	.	.	TRBJ2-3	TGTGCCAGCAGTGAAAGTAGCGGCAAGAACACAGATACGCAGTATTTT	CASSESSGKNTDTQYF
TRBV7-9	few	.	TRBJ1-2	TGTGCCAGCAGCCCCCAGGACGGCGATAACTATGGCTACACCTTC	CASSPQDGDNYGYTF
TRBV29-1	many	TRBD2	TRBJ2-3	TGCAGCGTTGAGGGAGGGAGGACGTTGAGGGCAGATACGCAGTATTTT	CSVEGGRTLRADTQYF
TRBV12-3/TRBV12-4	many	.	TRBJ1-5	TGTGCCAGCAGCTTGGGCGGACAGAATCAGCCCCAGCATTTT	CASSLGGQNQPQHF
TRBV20-1	.	.	TRBJ1-3	TGCAGTGCCGAGGCGGGCTCCACCTCTGGAAACACCATATATTTT	CSAEAGSTSGNTIYF
TRBV7-9	few	.	TRBJ1-2	TGTGCCAGCAGCTTAGCGTACCAAAACGGCTACACCTTC	CASSLAYQNGYTF
TRBV4-2	.	TRBD1	TRBJ1-5	TGTGCCAGCAGCCAAGATAGGACAGGGGGCAATCAGCCCCAGCATTTT	CASSQDRTGGNQPQHF
TRBV15	.	TRBD2	TRBJ2-5	TGTGCCGCCAGCAGAGAGACTAGCGGGGTCGATGAGCAGTACTTC	CAASRETSGVDEQYF
TRBV29-1	few	TRBD2	TRBJ2-3	TGCAGCGTTGGGGTAGCGGGGGGGCTGGATACGCAGTATTTT	CSVGVAGGLDTQYF
TRBV16	few	.	TRBJ1-2	TGTGCCAGCAGCCCCGGCAGGGGAGGCTATGGCTACACCTTC	CASSPGRGGYGYTF
TRBV6-5	once	.	TRBJ1-4	TGTGCCAGCAGTTACTCGGAGGCTAATGAAAAACTGTTTTTT	CASSYSEANEKLFF
TRBV27	few	TRBD1	TRBJ1-1	TGTGCCAGCAGTAGACAGGGGATGGGCAACACTGAAGCTTTCTTT	CASSRQGMGNTEAFF
TRBV7-9	few	.	TRBJ2-6	TGTGCCAGCAGCTTAGCGTTAGCAGGGTACGCCAACGTCCTGACTTTC	CASSLALAGYANVLTF
TRBV20-1	few	.	TRBJ1-1	TGCACTTCCCCTTCTCGGGACACTGAAGCTTTCTTT	CTSPSRDTEAFF
TRBV4-3	many	.	TRBJ2-3	TGCGCCAGCAGCCAAGATCTTGGCAGATCGAGAGATACGCAGTATTTT	CASSQDLGRSRDTQYF
TRBV20-1	few	TRBD2	TRBJ2-5	TGCAGTGCTTTGGGGGGGGTTCAAGAGACCCAGTACTTC	CSALGGVQETQYF
TRBV5-1	.	.	TRBJ2-1	TGCGCCAGCAGCTTGCCTAAGGGGGAAAGTCCCTACAGTGAGCAGTTCTTC	CASSLPKGESPYSEQFF
TRBV9	.	.	TRBJ1-2	TGTGCCAGCGGGGGGGGCCGTATTTACACCTTC	CASGGGRIYTF
TRBV9	few	.	TRBJ1-1	TGTGCCAGCAGCGTAGACCCCGTCGGTGAAGCTTTCTTT	CASSVDPVGEAFF
TRBV7-2	once	TRBD1	TRBJ2-7	TGTGCCAGCAGCACTCGGACAGGGGGCGTCTCCTACGAGCAGTACTTC	CASSTRTGGVSYEQYF
TRBV5-1	.	.	TRBJ1-3	TGCGCCAGCAGGCCGCCAGGGGCCTCTGGAAACACCATATATTTT	CASRPPGASGNTIYF
TRBV6-2/TRBV6-3	.	.	TRBJ2-3	TGTGCCAGCACTAACACGAAAAGCGATACGCAGTATTTT	CASTNTKSDTQYF
TRBV5-1	.	.	TRBJ1-2	TGCGCCAGCACCGAGGGCGGCTACACCTTC	CASTEGGYTF
TRBV4-3	few	.	TRBJ2-1	TGCGCCAGCAGCCCCCCGAGAGGAGTAGCCAATGAGCAGTTCTTC	CASSPPRGVANEQFF
TRBV20-1	.	.	TRBJ2-7	TGCAGTGTTCTGGGGTTGTACGAGCAGTACTTC	CSVLGLYEQYF
TRBV29-1	.	.	TRBJ2-1	TGCAGCGTTGCCGGGACACCGTCCTACAATGAGCAGTTCTTC	CSVAGTPSYNEQFF
TRBV4-2	.	TRBD1	TRBJ1-4	TGTGCCAGCAGCATAGACAGGGGGGAAAATGAAAAACTGTTTTTT	CASSIDRGENEKLFF
TRBV7-2	many	.	TRBJ1-6	TGTGCCAGCAGCTCCAGGGTTTCACCCCTCCACTTT	CASSSRVSPLHF
TRBV10-3	.	TRBD1	TRBJ1-2	TGTGCCACTGGACAGGAGGATGGCTACACCTTC	CATGQEDGYTF
TRBV6-5	.	.	TRBJ1-4	TGTGCCAGCAGTTCACGCAGAGCACAGGGTGGAGAAAAACTGTTTTTT	CASSSRRAQGGEKLFF
TRBV6-2/TRBV6-3	many	.	TRBJ1-5	TGTGCCAGCAGCAAAGCCTCGACAGGTAATCAGCCCCAGCATTTT	CASSKASTGNQPQHF
TRBV4-3	.	TRBD2	TRBJ2-1	TGCGCCAGCAGTTTTGGACTAGCGCCCTACAATGGGCAGTTCTTC	CASSFGLAPYNGQFF
TRBV4-3	few	.	TRBJ1-5	TGCGCCAGCAGCCCACGGGACGGTAGCAATCAGCCCCAGCATTTT	CASSPRDGSNQPQHF
TRBV6-1	few	TRBD2	TRBJ2-6	TGTGCCAGCAGGACTAGCGGGGAGAGCTCTGGGGCCAACGTCCTGACTTTC	CASRTSGESSGANVLTF
TRBV7-2	.	TRBD1	TRBJ1-1	TGTGCCAGCAGCTTTAGGACAGGGGGTTCTCGGAACACTGAAGCTTTCTTT	CASSFRTGGSRNTEAFF
TRBV28	few	.	TRBJ2-7	TGTGCCAGCAGTTTAGGCCCGATAGGAGACTACGAGCAGTACTTC	CASSLGPIGDYEQYF
TRBV4-3	.	.	TRBJ1-4	TGCGCCAGCAGCCAAGATATCGGACGCGAAAAACTGTTTTTT	CASSQDIGREKLFF
TRBV6-5	many	.	TRBJ2-3	TGTGCCAGCAGTAAACAGGGTACAGATACGCAGTATTTT	CASSKQGTDTQYF